The entry below describes one T cell receptor beta chain. The target antigen is unknown. Treatment specified: randomized to nivolumab then ipilimumab (arm A) or the reverse (arm B). The sample originates from a study of sequential checkpoint blockade in melanoma. Study-level information: DNA from 91 pretreatment tumor samples underwent TCRβ immunosequencing. After nivolumab or ipilimumab alone, about two dozen patients had week-13 rebiopsies. Study-wide results and limits: Mutational load did not correlate with tumor T-cell fraction or clonality.

The CDR3 runs 16 residues. The V segment lost 5 bases and the J segment 7 bases; nucleotides outside the gene matches: 14. Per the germline V gene, CDR1 is MNHGY and CDR2 is SAAAGT. Profiled with immunoSEQ multiplex PCR; TCRdb holds only in-frame clones, not every one. The table has over 10,000 clones, 25% to 35% seen once. J is TRBJ2-1 and V is TRBV6-8, with TRBD1 matching over 7 bases. The TCR sequence derives from a human donor with melanoma. This specimen consisted of tumor tissue (inferred from file names), obtained from a patient given nivolumab and ipilimumab in sequence. The CDR3 DNA follows: TGTGCCAGCAGTGGGGGCACAGCCGGGACAGTGAATGAGCAGTTCTTC. Translating gives CASSGGTAGTVNEQFF.